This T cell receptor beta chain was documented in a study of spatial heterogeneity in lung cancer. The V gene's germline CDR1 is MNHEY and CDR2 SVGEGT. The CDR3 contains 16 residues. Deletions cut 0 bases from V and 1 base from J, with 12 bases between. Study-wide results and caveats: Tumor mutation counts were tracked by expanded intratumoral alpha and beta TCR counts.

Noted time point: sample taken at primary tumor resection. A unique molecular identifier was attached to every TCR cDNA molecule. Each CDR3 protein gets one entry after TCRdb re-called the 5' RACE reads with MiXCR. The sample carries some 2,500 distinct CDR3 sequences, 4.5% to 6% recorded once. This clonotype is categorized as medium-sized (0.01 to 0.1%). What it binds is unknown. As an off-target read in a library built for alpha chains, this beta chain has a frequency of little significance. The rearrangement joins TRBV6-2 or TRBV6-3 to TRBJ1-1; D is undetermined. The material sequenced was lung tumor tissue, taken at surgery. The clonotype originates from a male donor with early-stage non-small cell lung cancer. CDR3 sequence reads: CASSYSAAASNTEAFF. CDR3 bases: TGTGCCAGCAGTTACTCGGCGGCGGCGTCGAACACTGAAGCTTTCTTT.